Listed here are 19 T cell receptor beta chains from one sample, sequenced in a study of T cell repertoires in cytomegalovirus infection (dated by TCRdb to 2018 to 2020). The sample was run on an Illumina HiSeq 1500. TCRdb reworked the public reads: Q25 trimming with fastp, MiXCR clone assembly, productive beta chains retained. CDR3 protein sequences are deduplicated, and each keeps its most common genes and DNA. Here the sample has around 270,000 distinct CDR3 sequences; roughly 10% occur a single time. The top ten clones comprise over 13% of the sample. The sequenced material came from PBMCs. All receptors derive from a human donor in good health (CMV status not recorded). Some clones in this sample may be carry-over from other donors' samples.

The V and J genes are TRBV20-1 and TRBJ1-2; 7 bases match TRBD1. This CDR3 has 13 amino acids. Germline assignment: CDR1 DFQATT and CDR2 SNEGSKA (reference sequence). With 4 bases clipped from V and 6 bases from J, the junction kept 8 bases outside the gene matches. CDR3 DNA sequence: TGCAGTGCTAAGGACAGGCCGGGGGATGGCTACACCTTC. Translating it yields CSAKDRPGDGYTF.

This clonotype was seen more than once but under ten times. This rearrangement joins TRBV11-2 to TRBJ2-5; D tentatively fits TRBD1 or TRBD2 (5 bases each). The germline V gene has CDR1 SGHAT and CDR2 FQNNGV. V lost 5 bases and J lost 7, with 17 bases in between. CDR3 length: 14 amino acids. CDR3 bases: TGTGCCAGCAGCCACGGGGCCCCCTATGGGACCCAGTACTTC. Translation: CASSHGAPYGTQYF.

This clonotype has a count of ten or more. This chain links TRBV12-3 or TRBV12-4 with TRBJ2-2, with 9 bases aligning to TRBD2. V gave up 3 bases and J gave up 0 bases; unmatched junction bases: 2. The CDR3 extends over 16 amino acids. CDR3 amino acids: CASSFAGGPNTGELFF. CDR3 nucleotide sequence: TGTGCCAGCAGTTTTGCGGGGGGGCCGAACACCGGGGAGCTGTTTTTT.

This clonotype was observed at least ten times. CDR3 nucleotide sequence: TGTGCCAGCAGACTAGCGGGAGGGCCGGACAAAAACATTCAGTACTTC. Translated: CASRLAGGPDKNIQYF. The chain links TRBV5-6 to TRBJ2-4; TRBD2 matches at 13 bases. J was trimmed by 3 bases and V by 5 bases; bases with no gene match: 5. The CDR3 has 16 residues. CDR1 is SGHDT, CDR2 YYEEEE, per germline.

The table lists this clonotype with many counts. The V gene is TRBV7-8, the J gene TRBJ2-3; a weak D match, TRBD1 (5 bases). V was pared by 4 bases and J by 8 bases, with 10 bases between. The CDR3 runs 12 residues. CDR1 SGHVS and CDR2 FQNEAQ come from the germline V gene. The CDR3 sequence is CASSSRGGTQYF. The CDR3 nucleotides read TGTGCCAGCAGCTCTAGGGGTGGTACGCAGTATTTT.

This clonotype was picked up many times. V usage is TRBV28 and J usage is TRBJ1-4; 7 nucleotides line up with TRBD1. Trimming took 3 bases from V and 12 from J; bases not matched to a gene: 13. The germline V gene has CDR1 MDHEN and CDR2 SYDVKM. The CDR3 extends over 15 amino acids. CDR3 coding DNA: TGTGCCAGCAGTTTGATGACAGGGTTCTCCGGGGAACTGTTTTTT. This codes for CASSLMTGFSGELFF.

This chain joins TRBV7-9 and TRBJ2-1; 11 positions match TRBD2. This CDR3 contains 17 residues. The germline V gene has CDR1 SEHNR and CDR2 FQNEAQ (reference sequence). Trimming at V came to 0 bases and at J to 8 bases, leaving 9 bases not matched to a gene. The CDR3 coding sequence is TGTGCCAGCAGCTTAGCAATTAGCGGGGGGGCGTTCGATGAGCAGTTCTTC. It specifies CASSLAISGGAFDEQFF. The full variable domain, its missing parts supplied by reference TRBV7-9 and TRBJ2-1, is DTGVSQNPRHKITKRGQNVTFRCDPISEHNRLYWYRQTLGQGPEFLTYFQNEAQLEKSRLLSDRFSAERPKGSFSTLEIQRTEQGDSAMYLCASSLAISGGAFDEQFFGPGTRLTVL.

This chain connects TRBV7-2 to TRBJ2-7; 11 positions agree with TRBD1. Trimming at V came to 3 bases and at J to 2 bases, leaving 9 bases not matched to a gene. CDR3 size: 17 residues. CDR1 is SGHTA, CDR2 FQGNSA, per germline. CDR3 protein: CASSLLSPGQGAYEQYF. CDR3 nucleotides: TGTGCCAGCAGCTTGCTCAGTCCGGGACAGGGGGCCTACGAGCAGTACTTC.

The chain carries TRBV30 and TRBJ2-1, with 13 bases aligning to TRBD2. The CDR3 extends over 17 amino acids. J gave up 8 bases and V 0 bases, and 10 bases lay outside the gene matches. CDR1 is GTSNPN, CDR2 SVGIG, per germline (reference sequence). The CDR3 nucleotides are TGTGCCTGGAGTGTATTGAGGACTAGCGGGAGTGGCGATGAGCAGTTCTTC. Its protein is CAWSVLRTSGSGDEQFF.

This clonotype was detected ten times or more. The rearrangement links TRBV7-2 to TRBJ1-4, with D unresolved. From germline, CDR1 is SGHTA and CDR2 FQGNSA. V was clipped by 1 base and J by 4 bases, with 7 bases between them. This CDR3 is built from 14 residues. CDR3 amino acids: CASSLVPLNEKLFF. The CDR3, as DNA: TGTGCCAGCAGCTTAGTTCCCCTTAATGAAAAACTGTTTTTT. Together with reference TRBV7-2 and TRBJ1-4, the CDR3 gives the full variable domain: GAGVSQSPSNKVTEKGKDVELRCDPISGHTALYWYRQSLGQGLEFLIYFQGNSAPDKSGLPSDRFSAERTGGSVSTLTIQRTQQEDSAVYLCASSLVPLNEKLFFGSGTQLSVL.

The chain joins TRBV5-4 to TRBJ2-5; tentative D call: TRBD1 (5 bases). Trimming took 4 bases from V and 7 from J, leaving 17 bases between them. The CDR3 runs to 14 residues. The germline CDR1 and CDR2 sequences are SGHNT and YYREEE (reference sequence). The CDR3 here is CASSVGQGRGTQYF. The CDR3, as DNA: TGTGCCAGCAGCGTGGGGCAGGGAAGGGGGACCCAGTACTTC.

In its sample, this clonotype was seen many times. V usage is TRBV7-2 and J usage is TRBJ2-3, with TRBD2 matching over 8 bases. Germline V CDR1 and CDR2: SGHTA, FQGNSA. The J segment lost 4 bases and the V segment lost 3 bases, leaving 3 bases of the junction unmatched. The CDR3 is 14 residues long. CDR3 region: CASSFGGGPDTQYF. The CDR3 bases are TGTGCCAGCAGCTTCGGGGGGGGGCCAGATACGCAGTATTTT.

This clonotype came up many times. J is TRBJ2-1 and V is TRBV7-9; weak D call: TRBD2 (5 bases). V was cut by 5 bases and J by 0 bases, with 11 bases left in between. Germline values: CDR1 SEHNR, CDR2 FQNEAQ (reference sequence). The CDR3 has 15 residues. CDR3 sequence: CASSLRGSSYNEQFF. CDR3 in DNA: TGTGCCAGCAGCCTCCGGGGAAGCTCCTACAATGAGCAGTTCTTC.

This clonotype was picked up a small number of times. The chain employs TRBV12-3 or TRBV12-4 and TRBJ2-7, with D maybe TRBD1 (6 bases). The V and J ends lost 5 bases and 0 bases respectively, with 20 bases between them. The CDR3 is 17 residues long. CDR3 amino acids: CASSAMPGQGVSYEQYF. CDR3 bases: TGTGCCAGCAGTGCTATGCCGGGACAAGGGGTCTCCTACGAGCAGTACTTC.

The chain joins TRBV29-1 to TRBJ1-2; the D gene is possibly TRBD1 (5 bases). The germline gives CDR1 SQVTM, CDR2 ANQGSEA. V lost 7 bases, J lost 3 bases, and 9 bases lay in between. CDR3 length equals 11 residues. The CDR3 nucleotides are TGCAGCGCGGCAGGGTACTATGGCTACACCTTC. This codes for CSAAGYYGYTF.

This clonotype occurred many times. The V gene is TRBV7-8, the J gene TRBJ1-1; TRBD1 aligns across 7 bases. Germline V gene data show CDR1 as SGHVS and CDR2 as FQNEAQ. The J segment lost 4 bases and the V segment lost 4 bases, leaving 6 bases of the junction unmatched. The CDR3 extends over 14 amino acids. The CDR3 DNA reads TGTGCCAGCAGCTCAACGACAGGGAGCACTGAAGCTTTCTTT. It encodes CASSSTTGSTEAFF. Filled out from reference TRBV7-8 and TRBJ1-1, the complete variable domain reads GAGVSQSPRYKVAKRGQDVALRCDPISGHVSLFWYQQALGQGPEFLTYFQNEAQLDKSGLPSDRFFAERPEGSVSTLKIQRTQQEDSAVYLCASSSTTGSTEAFFGQGTRLTVV.

The chain has TRBV18 and TRBJ1-2; D is perhaps TRBD1 (6 bases). Germline V gene lookup returns CDR1 KGHSH and CDR2 LQKENI. The CDR3 is 14 residues long. V was clipped by 2 bases and J by 5 bases, with 12 bases between them. CDR3 DNA sequence: TGTGCCAGCTCACCAAGGACAGACCAATATGGCTACACCTTC. As protein: CASSPRTDQYGYTF.

This clonotype was observed at least ten times. Written as DNA, the CDR3 is TGTGCCAGCAGTACAGAGGGAAGGCGCGCCGAGCAGTACTTC. Translation: CASSTEGRRAEQYF. The chain carries TRBV6-2 or TRBV6-3 and TRBJ2-7; maybe TRBD2 (5 bases). Between the trimmed V and J ends, which lost 5 bases and 6 bases, there was a span of 17 bases. CDR1 and CDR2 from the germline V gene are MNHEY and SVGEGT. The CDR3 totals 14 residues.

The V gene is TRBV5-1, the J gene TRBJ1-1, with D maybe TRBD1 (5 bases). The ends were cut back, 4 bases at V and 0 bases at J, with 16 bases in the middle. Germline V gene data show CDR1 as SGHRS and CDR2 as YFSETQ. This CDR3 is 16 amino acids long. The CDR3 loop is CASSAGPGTVNTEAFF. CDR3 DNA: TGCGCCAGCAGCGCCGGACCCGGGACGGTGAACACTGAAGCTTTCTTT.